A single sample is the source of the 8 T cell receptor beta chains below, sequenced in a study of T cells after yellow fever vaccination. TCRdb re-called the 5' RACE reads through MiXCR, storing one row per CDR3 protein. The sample holds about 170,000 distinct CDR3 sequences, approximately 11% seen once. The sample consisted of CD8+ T cells sorted from PBMCs, taken 15 days after the yellow fever booster vaccination. These receptors were collected from a man between 18 and 35 years old who received the YFV17D yellow fever vaccine.

This clonotype has just a few counts. This chain joins TRBV7-9 and TRBJ2-5, with TRBD1 identical over 7 bases. V trimming: 6 bases; J trimming: 4 bases; junction bases outside the gene matches: 8. Per germline, CDR1 SEHNR and CDR2 FQNEAQ (reference sequence). The CDR3 length is 14 residues. The CDR3 DNA follows: TGTGCCAGCAGTCTCACAGGGGTGCGAGAGACCCAGTACTTC. This translates into CASSLTGVRETQYF.

This clonotype was observed a few times. CDR3 nucleotides: TGTGCCAGCAGTTACTCGGCAGGGAACGGCACAGATACGCAGTATTTT. Protein product: CASSYSAGNGTDTQYF. The rearrangement joins TRBV6-7 to TRBJ2-3; perhaps TRBD1 as D (5 bases). TRBV6-7 is labeled an ORF, and its function is uncertain. Trimming pared 0 bases from V and 1 base from J, leaving 11 bases between. CDR3 size: 16 residues.

The V call is TRBV27, the J call TRBJ2-7; D is uncertain. This CDR3 has 15 residues. V was pared by 4 bases and J by 0 bases, with 13 bases between. Germline V gene lookup returns CDR1 MNHEY and CDR2 SMNVEV (reference sequence). The CDR3 reads CASSWFGLNSYEQYF. DNA of the CDR3: TGTGCCAGCAGTTGGTTCGGGCTGAACTCCTACGAGCAGTACTTC.

This chain uses TRBV20-1 with TRBJ2-5, with D perhaps assigned TRBD1 or TRBD2 (5 bases each). The germline V gene has CDR1 DFQATT and CDR2 SNEGSKA (reference sequence). Between the trimmed V and J ends, which lost 1 base and 7 bases, there was a span of 13 bases. This CDR3 comprises 13 residues. The DNA for the CDR3 is TGCAGTGCTAGAGGGGGGATGACCGGGACCCAGTACTTC. This codes for CSARGGMTGTQYF.

This clonotype was detected only a few times. This rearrangement joins TRBV6-2 or TRBV6-3 to TRBJ1-1; unclear D gene. The CDR3 totals 13 residues. Germline assignment: CDR1 MNHEY and CDR2 SVGEGT. Between the trimmed V and J ends, which lost 2 bases and 7 bases, there was a span of 11 bases. CDR3 in DNA: TGTGCCAGCAGTTACGTGAGGCGTTTTGAAGCTTTCTTT. Translating gives CASSYVRRFEAFF.

This clonotype was counted a few times. The V call is TRBV6-1, the J call TRBJ1-1; perhaps TRBD1 as D (5 bases). Germline loops: CDR1 MNHNS, CDR2 SASEGT. The CDR3 spans 13 residues. V was clipped by 6 bases and J by 7 bases, with 15 bases between them. The CDR3 nucleotides are TGTGCCAGCAGCCAAATTGGGACTATTGAAGCTTTCTTT. It translates to CASSQIGTIEAFF.

This clonotype was detected a few times. The rearrangement links TRBV3-1 to TRBJ1-1, with a possible D match to TRBD1 (6 bases). This CDR3 spans 14 amino acids. With 4 bases removed from V and 1 base from J, the gap between germline ends came to 10 bases. Germline CDR1 reads LGHDT; CDR2 reads YNNKEL (reference sequence). As DNA, the CDR3 is TGTGCCAGCAGCCCAGGGGCGGCGAACACTGAAGCTTTCTTT. Translated, it gives CASSPGAANTEAFF.

This clonotype was counted only a few times. The CDR3 protein is CASSPSGGRRNQPQHF. CDR3 nucleotides: TGTGCCAGCAGTCCCTCAGGGGGTAGGCGCAATCAGCCCCAGCATTTT. The chain couples TRBV27 to TRBJ1-5; TRBD1 aligns across 7 bases. CDR1 is MNHEY and CDR2 is SMNVEV in the germline V gene (reference sequence). V was clipped by 5 bases and J by 2 bases; unmatched bases: 9. This CDR3 comprises 16 residues.